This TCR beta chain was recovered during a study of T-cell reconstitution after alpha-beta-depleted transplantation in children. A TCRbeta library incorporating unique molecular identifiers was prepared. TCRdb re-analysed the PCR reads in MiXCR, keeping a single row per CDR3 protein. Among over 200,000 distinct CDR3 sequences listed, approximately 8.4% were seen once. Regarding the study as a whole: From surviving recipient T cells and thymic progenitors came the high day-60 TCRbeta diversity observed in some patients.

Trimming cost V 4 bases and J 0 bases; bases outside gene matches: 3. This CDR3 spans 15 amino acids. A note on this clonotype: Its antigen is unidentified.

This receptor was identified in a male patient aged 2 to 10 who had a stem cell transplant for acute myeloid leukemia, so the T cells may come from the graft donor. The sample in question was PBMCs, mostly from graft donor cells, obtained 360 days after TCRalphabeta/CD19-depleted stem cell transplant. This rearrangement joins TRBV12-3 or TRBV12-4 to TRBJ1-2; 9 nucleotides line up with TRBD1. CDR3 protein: CASSSWTGANYGYTF. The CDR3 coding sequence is TGTGCCAGCAGTTCCTGGACAGGGGCTAACTATGGCTACACCTTC.